The 10 T cell receptor beta chains below were found in one sample sequenced in a study of blood T cell repertoires in COVID-19. The data were produced by immunoSEQ multiplex PCR, yet TCRdb's version contains in-frame clones alone and is incomplete. This table has about 170,000 clones, roughly 84% appearing once. Sequences were obtained from peripheral blood. The receptor source for this set is a woman aged 70 to 79 with COVID-19, enrolled during active disease.

V and J are TRBV30 and TRBJ1-6; 10 bases map to TRBD1. Trimming took 1 base from V and 8 from J; bases not matched to a gene: 2. The CDR3 covers 14 residues. Germline CDR1 reads GTSNPN; CDR2 reads SVGIG (reference sequence). For the CDR3, the DNA is TGTGCCTGGAGTGGGGACAGGGGTGATTCACCCCTCCACTTT. Translated: CAWSGDRGDSPLHF.

The chain carries TRBV5-1 and TRBJ2-1, with 10 bases fitting TRBD2. CDR3 length: 15 residues. Trimming took 0 bases from V and 10 from J; bases not matched to a gene: 7. Germline V lookup: CDR1 SGHRS, CDR2 YFSETQ. CDR3 bases: TGCGCCAGCAGCTTGGAGGCTAGCGGGGGCGGGGAGCAGTTCTTC. Translating it yields CASSLEASGGGEQFF.

The V and J genes are TRBV5-1 and TRBJ2-3; D may be TRBD2 (6 bases). The CDR3 runs 14 residues. Germline CDR1 reads SGHRS; CDR2 reads YFSETQ. V was cut by 5 bases and J by 0 bases, with 10 bases left in between. The CDR3 DNA reads TGCGCCAGCAGGAAGGCGGGGAGCACAGATACGCAGTATTTT. Translation gives CASRKAGSTDTQYF.

The DNA of the CDR3 is TGTGCCAGCAGTACCAGGACTAGCGGGTTAACCGGGGAGCTGTTTTTT. Translated: CASSTRTSGLTGELFF. The V call is TRBV7-9, the J call TRBJ2-2; TRBD2 agrees at 11 bases. The germline gives CDR1 SEHNR, CDR2 FQNEAQ (reference sequence). V shed 6 bases, J shed 5 bases, and the junction held 8 bases outside the gene matches. The CDR3 contains 16 residues.

A few counts support this clone. The V call is TRBV15, the J call TRBJ1-1, with D hard to call. This CDR3 region has 15 residues. Germline V gene lookup returns CDR1 LNHNV and CDR2 YYDKDF (reference sequence). The V end was cut by 5 bases, the J end by 1 base, with 14 bases between. CDR3 nucleotide sequence: TGTGCCACCAGCTTTGCTGCCCCAGGGAACACTGAAGCTTTCTTT. This codes for CATSFAAPGNTEAFF.

This chain links TRBV21-1 with TRBJ2-7; TRBD2 is the table's D call, not checked against the DNA. TRBV21-1 is annotated as a pseudogene. The CDR3 loop spans 14 amino acids. CDR3 sequence reads: CASRGNSGVHEQYF. The DNA for the CDR3 is TGTGCCAGCAGGGGGAATAGCGGGGTCCACGAGCAGTACTTC.

The CDR3 spells CASSTLDTQYF. CDR3 sequence (DNA): TGTGCCAGCAGCACTCTGGATACGCAGTATTTT. The V call is TRBV3-1 (or the pseudogene TRBV3-2), the J call TRBJ2-3; D unresolved. There are 11 residues in the CDR3. Germline CDR1 LGHDT, CDR2 YNNKEL (reference sequence). V lost 5 bases to trimming and J lost 6 bases, with 6 bases between them.

In nucleotides, the CDR3 is TGTGCCAGCAGTTCGCCCTCGCGGGCAAAGCCAGATACGCAGTATTTT. Protein sequence: CASSSPSRAKPDTQYF. V usage is TRBV6-5 and J usage is TRBJ2-3; tentatively, D is TRBD2 (5 bases). The ends were cut back, 4 bases at V and 4 bases at J, with 18 bases in the middle. The germline V gene encodes CDR1 MNHEY and CDR2 SVGAGI. The CDR3 spans 16 residues.

The J gene is TRBJ1-5, the V gene TRBV10-2; tentative D call: TRBD1 (6 bases). The CDR3 runs 14 residues. The germline V gene encodes CDR1 WSHSY and CDR2 SAAADI. V was shortened by 6 bases and J by 3 bases, with 12 bases between the two germline ends. This CDR3 is CASSSRGLNQPQHF. The CDR3 coding sequence is TGCGCCAGCAGCTCCAGGGGCCTCAATCAGCCCCAGCATTTT.

The chain recombines TRBV24-1 with TRBJ1-2; D is perhaps TRBD1 (6 bases). Trimming left V 0 bases short and J 8 bases short, with 18 bases between. Looked up from germline, CDR1 is KGHDR and CDR2 is SFDVKD. The CDR3 extends over 16 amino acids. CDR3 sequence (DNA): TGTGCCACCAGTGATTTGAGGCTTTCGGGGGGGCGCGGCTACACCTTC. This codes for CATSDLRLSGGRGYTF.